A selection of T cell receptor beta chains follows, all from one sample in a study of blood T cell repertoires in COVID-19. TCRdb's copy holds only in-frame clones and misses some; the assay was immunoSEQ multiplex PCR. The repertoire holds tens of thousands of clones, with over 75% as singletons. The sequenced sample was peripheral blood. The receptor source for this set is a man at least 80 years old with acute or convalescent COVID-19. CDR3s include the opening cysteine and the closing phenylalanine or tryptophan.

V,CDR3
TRBV19,CASREQGNYGYTF
TRBV7-2,CASSFPLRTINTF
TRBV30,CAWSWRTGYIQYF
TRBV28,CAITGGAGYTF
TRBV11-2,CASRRLATDTQYF
TRBV5-1,CASSSLVGGVSDTQYF
TRBV30,CAWSVGQGHTEAFF
TRBV27,CASRTGGRGQPQHF
TRBV2,CASSFRDIGNTIYF
TRBV2,CARTQGPKTGELFF
TRBV10-3,CAIRRGDRDYGYTF
TRBV5-1,CASSLATSPSSNEQFF
TRBV30,CACQQGRDTEAFF
TRBV2,CASNDRVAEKLFF
TRBV3-1/TRBV3-2,CASSQDAGSNQPQHF